This TCR beta chain came from a study of blood T cell repertoires in COVID-19. Study overall: COVID-19 samples collected from the United States, Italy and Spain covered acute and convalescent phases.

Method: immunoSEQ multiplex PCR; TCRdb's copy keeps in-frame clones and lacks some. The sample lists around 190,000 clones, less than 85% occurring once. Sequenced: peripheral blood. This receptor was identified in a human donor in a cohort sampled during active COVID-19.

The chain's CDR3 is CASSSGGSGANVLTF. Here the CDR3 DNA reads TGTGCCAGCTCTTCGGGGGGATCTGGGGCCAACGTCCTGACTTTC. The chain couples TRBV18 to TRBJ2-6, with TRBD2 matching over 7 bases. V lost 6 bases and J lost 1; bases outside the gene matches: 3. The CDR3 consists of 15 residues. Germline CDR1 is KGHSH and CDR2 is LQKENI. The variable domain in full, with the rest retrieved from reference TRBV18 and TRBJ2-6, is NAGVMQNPRHLVRRRGQEARLRCSPMKGHSHVYWYRQLPEEGLKFMVYLQKENIIDESGMPKERFSAEFPKEGPSILRIQQVVRGDSAAYFCASSSGGSGANVLTFGAGSRLTVL.